These T cell receptor beta chains were read from a single sample in a study of technical replicates of blood from several donors. Profiling relied on immunoSEQ multiplex PCR, and the TCRdb table lists in-frame clones only, not all of them. Of over 70,000 clones detected, around 90% appear once; the ten largest clones hold about 0.37%. What was sequenced was T cells isolated from PBMCs. Receptors originate from a human donor in good health. The CDR3 runs from the conserved cysteine through the conserved F or W. A D gene is named only where the DNA matches it firmly. Clone sizes are given selectively: once, few, many, or a class where the clone is expanded.

>TRBD2|NA|TRBV6-5|TRBJ2-1
TGTGCCAGCAGAGGACTAGCGGGGGGGCACAATGAGCAGTTCTTC
CASRGLAGGHNEQFF
>TRBD1|once|TRBV11-3|TRBJ1-5
TGTGCCAGCAGCGTAGCGGGGACAGGGGTTCGCCGAAATCAGCCCCAGCATTTT
CASSVAGTGVRRNQPQHF
>TRBD1|NA|TRBV7-2|TRBJ2-7
TGTGCCAGCAGCTTCAACAGGGGGGTTACCTACGAGCAGTACTTC
CASSFNRGVTYEQYF
>NA|NA|TRBV28|TRBJ1-1
TGTGCCAGCAGTTTCCAGGGGAGAAGCACCACTGAAGCTTTCTTT
CASSFQGRSTTEAFF
>NA|NA|TRBV9|TRBJ2-7
TGTGCCAGCAGCCCCCAGACAGTACCTACCGCCGAGCAGTACTTC
CASSPQTVPTAEQYF
>TRBD2|NA|TRBV4-1|TRBJ2-7
TGCGCCAGCAGCCAAGAAGTCCTAGCGGGGTACTACGAGCAGTACTTC
CASSQEVLAGYYEQYF
>NA|NA|TRBV11-1|TRBJ2-1
TGTGCCAGCAGCTTGGGCTTTTACAATGAGCAGTTCTTC
CASSLGFYNEQFF
>NA|NA|TRBV6-4|TRBJ2-7
TGTGCCAGTACATGCTACGAGCAGTACTTC
CASTCYEQYF
>NA|NA|TRBV5-1|TRBJ1-1
TGCGCCAGCAGCTTGACCCTACAGGGCGCGAACACTGAAGCTTTCTTT
CASSLTLQGANTEAFF
>TRBD1|NA|TRBV7-3|TRBJ2-3
TGTGCCAGCAGCCCGGGGACAGCGCGCACAGATACGCAGTATTTT
CASSPGTARTDTQYF
>NA|NA|TRBV6-6|TRBJ2-7
TGTGCCAGCACGGGTTACCTAGCCTCCTACGAGCAGTACTTC
CASTGYLASYEQYF
>NA|NA|TRBV6-1|TRBJ1-5
TGTGCCAGCAGTCTACAGGGAGATCAGCCCCAGCATTTT
CASSLQGDQPQHF
>TRBD1|NA|TRBV5-4|TRBJ2-1
TGTGCCAGCAGCTGGGGACAGGGGAAGTTCTTC
CASSWGQGKFF
>TRBD1|NA|TRBV19|TRBJ1-1
TGTGCCAGTACCCATCCGACAGGGGGAACTGAAGCTTTCTTT
CASTHPTGGTEAFF
>TRBD1|NA|TRBV4-3|TRBJ2-7
TGCGCCAGCAGCCAAGGCCTCGGGACAGCCTACGAGCAGTACTTC
CASSQGLGTAYEQYF
>NA|NA|TRBV6-1|TRBJ2-2
TGTGCCAGCAGTTCCGGGAGTAACACCGGGGAGCTGTTTTTT
CASSSGSNTGELFF
>NA|NA|TRBV6-1|TRBJ1-5
TGTGCCAGCAGTGAAATGGGGAGCAGCAATCAGCCCCAGCATTTT
CASSEMGSSNQPQHF
>TRBD1|NA|TRBV5-4|TRBJ2-7
TGTGCCAGCAGATTGGGACAGGGTGAATCCTACGAGCAGTACTTC
CASRLGQGESYEQYF
>TRBD2|NA|TRBV4-1|TRBJ2-2
TGCGCCAGCAGCCAAGAGAGTAGAGCGGGAGTAGCCGGGGAGCTGTTTTTT
CASSQESRAGVAGELFF
>TRBD1|NA|TRBV4-1|TRBJ1-5
TGCGCCAGCAGCCAAAGCGAGGCGGGACAGTTCAATCAGCCCCAGCATTTT
CASSQSEAGQFNQPQHF
>NA|NA|TRBV30|TRBJ2-7
TGTGCCTGGGCCTTCGGGGGCTACGAGCAGTACTTC
CAWAFGGYEQYF
>TRBD1|once|TRBV30|TRBJ1-5
TGTGCCTGGAGTGTACAGGGGTCTCAGCCCCAGCATTTT
CAWSVQGSQPQHF
>NA|few|TRBV19|TRBJ1-1
TGTGCCAGTAACAAGGGACTAAACACTGAAGCTTTCTTT
CASNKGLNTEAFF
>NA|NA|TRBV6-5|TRBJ2-7
TGTGCCAGCACCTCGTTTTCGGCGGGATCCTACGAGCAGTACTTC
CASTSFSAGSYEQYF
>NA|NA|TRBV18|TRBJ2-5
TGTGCCAGCTCTCCTCGCAGTAGCGGGACAGGGCAAGAGACCCAGTACTTC
CASSPRSSGTGQETQYF
>NA|NA|TRBV5-4|TRBJ1-2
TGTGCCAGCAGCTTGGCGACAGCCTATGGCTACACCTTC
CASSLATAYGYTF
>NA|NA|TRBV4-1|TRBJ1-2
TGCGCCAGCAGCGGCCAAACAGGAACCCAGGGCTATGGCTACACCTTC
CASSGQTGTQGYGYTF
>NA|NA|TRBV6-1|TRBJ1-1
TGTGCCAGCAAATTTGGGGCAGTTGAAGCTTTCTTT
CASKFGAVEAFF